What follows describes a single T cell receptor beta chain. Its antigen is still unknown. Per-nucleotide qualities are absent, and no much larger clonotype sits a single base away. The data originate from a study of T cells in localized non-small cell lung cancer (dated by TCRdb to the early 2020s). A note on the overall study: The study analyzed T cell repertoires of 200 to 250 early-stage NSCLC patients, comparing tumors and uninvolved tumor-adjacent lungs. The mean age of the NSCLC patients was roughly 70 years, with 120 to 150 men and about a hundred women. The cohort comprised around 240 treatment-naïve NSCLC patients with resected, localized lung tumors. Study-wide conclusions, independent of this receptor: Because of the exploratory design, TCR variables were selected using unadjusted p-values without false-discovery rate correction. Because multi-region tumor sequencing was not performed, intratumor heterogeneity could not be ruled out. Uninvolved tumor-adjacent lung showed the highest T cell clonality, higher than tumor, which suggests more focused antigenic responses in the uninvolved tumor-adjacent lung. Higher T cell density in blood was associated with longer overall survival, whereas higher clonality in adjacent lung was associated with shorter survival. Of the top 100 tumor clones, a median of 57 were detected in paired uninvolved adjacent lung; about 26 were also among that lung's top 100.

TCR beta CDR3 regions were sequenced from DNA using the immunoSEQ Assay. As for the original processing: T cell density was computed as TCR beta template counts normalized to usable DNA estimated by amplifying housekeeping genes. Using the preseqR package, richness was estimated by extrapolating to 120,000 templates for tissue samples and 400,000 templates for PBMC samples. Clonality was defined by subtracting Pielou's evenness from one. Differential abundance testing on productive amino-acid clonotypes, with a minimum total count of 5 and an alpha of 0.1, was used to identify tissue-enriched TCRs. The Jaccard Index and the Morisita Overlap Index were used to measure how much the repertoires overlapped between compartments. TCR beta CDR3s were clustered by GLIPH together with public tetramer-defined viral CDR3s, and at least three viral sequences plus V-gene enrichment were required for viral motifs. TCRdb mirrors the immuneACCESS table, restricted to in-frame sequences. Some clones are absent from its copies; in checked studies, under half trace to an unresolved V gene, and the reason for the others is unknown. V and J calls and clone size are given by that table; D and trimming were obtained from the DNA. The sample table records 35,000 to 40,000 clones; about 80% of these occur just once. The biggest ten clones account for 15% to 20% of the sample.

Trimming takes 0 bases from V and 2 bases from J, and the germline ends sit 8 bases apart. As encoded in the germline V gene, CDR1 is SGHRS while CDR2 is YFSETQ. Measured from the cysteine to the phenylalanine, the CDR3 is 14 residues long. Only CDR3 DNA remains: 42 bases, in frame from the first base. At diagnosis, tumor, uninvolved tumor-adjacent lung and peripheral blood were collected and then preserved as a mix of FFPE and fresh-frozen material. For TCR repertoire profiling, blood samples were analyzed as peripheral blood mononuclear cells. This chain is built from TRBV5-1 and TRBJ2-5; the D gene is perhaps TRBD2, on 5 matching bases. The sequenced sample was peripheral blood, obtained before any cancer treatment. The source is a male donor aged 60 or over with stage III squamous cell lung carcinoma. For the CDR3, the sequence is CASSLGLYQETQYF. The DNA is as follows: TGCGCCAGCAGCTTGGGACTATATCAAGAGACCCAGTACTTC.